This entry describes one T cell receptor beta chain. This sample was included in a study of blood T cell repertoires in COVID-19. Produced via immunoSEQ multiplex PCR; TCRdb's table is partial and in-frame only. The sample consists of about 400,000 clones, approximately 86% of them appearing once. Germline CDR1 is LGHNT and CDR2 is FRNRAP. This CDR3 spans 20 amino acids. V was trimmed by 2 bases and J by 3 bases, leaving 28 bases between them. Sample: peripheral blood. This TCR was recovered from a woman aged 60-75 years with COVID-19, enrolled during active disease. The V gene is TRBV12-5, the J gene TRBJ1-1; the D is unclear. CDR3 sequence: CASGLSLRRQGDSTDTEAFF. The CDR3 nucleotides are TGTGCTAGTGGTTTGAGTTTGAGACGGCAAGGAGATAGTACGGACACTGAAGCTTTCTTT.